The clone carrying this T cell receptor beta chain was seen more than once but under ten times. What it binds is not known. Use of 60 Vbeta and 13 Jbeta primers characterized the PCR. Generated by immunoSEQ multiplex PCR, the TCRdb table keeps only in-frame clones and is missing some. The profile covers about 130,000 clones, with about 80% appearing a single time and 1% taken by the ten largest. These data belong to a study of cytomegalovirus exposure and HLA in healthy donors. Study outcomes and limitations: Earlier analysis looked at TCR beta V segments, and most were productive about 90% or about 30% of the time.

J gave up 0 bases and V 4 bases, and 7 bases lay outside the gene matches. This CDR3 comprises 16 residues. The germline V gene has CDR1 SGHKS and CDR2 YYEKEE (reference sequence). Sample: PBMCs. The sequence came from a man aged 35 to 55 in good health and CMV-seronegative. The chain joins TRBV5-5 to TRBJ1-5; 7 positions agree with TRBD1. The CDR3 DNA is TGTGCCAGCAGCCTAACAGGGGCTATTAGCAATCAGCCCCAGCATTTT. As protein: CASSLTGAISNQPQHF.